These 21 T cell receptor beta chains were all obtained from the same sample, sequenced in a study of breast tumors, draining lymph nodes, adjacent tissues. Axillary draining lymph nodes of breast cancer patients supplied the node samples. MiXCR, run by TCRdb on the multiplex PCR reads, gives a single entry per CDR3 protein. The data show approximately 130,000 distinct CDR3 sequences, approximately 21% seen once. The sequencing sample was made of axillary lymph node tissue. The source is a female donor with breast cancer. Some clones in this sample may be carry-over from other donors' samples.

This sequence joins TRBV28 and TRBJ2-7; 7 nucleotides line up with TRBD1. This CDR3 spans 15 amino acids. Trimming took 4 bases from V and 3 from J; bases not matched to a gene: 9. Per germline, CDR1 MDHEN and CDR2 SYDVKM. The CDR3, as DNA: TGTGCCAGCAGTTGGACCGGTACAGGGGTCTACGAGCAGTACTTC. As protein: CASSWTGTGVYEQYF.

In this sample, this clonotype turned up many times. The J gene is TRBJ2-7, the V gene TRBV30; D perhaps matches TRBD2 (7 bases). The CDR3 has 14 amino acids. V dropped 5 bases and J dropped 4 bases, with 18 bases sitting between them. The germline gives CDR1 GTSNPN, CDR2 SVGIG (reference sequence). The CDR3 DNA is TGTGCCTGGGCTGAGGGAGGGGGTCTTTACGAGCAGTACTTC. It yields the protein CAWAEGGGLYEQYF.

There are many counts of this clonotype. The J gene is TRBJ2-7, the V gene TRBV4-2; no clear D gene. V lost 5 bases and J 3 bases, leaving 17 bases between the germline ends. In germline, CDR1 is LGHNA, CDR2 YNFKEQ. This CDR3 spans 15 amino acids. The CDR3 DNA follows: TGTGCCAGCAGCTCGACGGCCCCCGGTGGCTACGAGCAGTACTTC. It specifies CASSSTAPGGYEQYF.

This sequence joins TRBV27 and TRBJ2-2, with 9 bases fitting TRBD2. Germline CDR1 MNHEY, CDR2 SMNVEV (reference sequence). V was pared by 6 bases and J by 4 bases, with 3 bases of the junction left unmatched. There are 14 residues in the CDR3. CDR3 DNA: TGTGCCAGCAGGCCAGCGGGAGGCACCGGGGAGCTGTTTTTT. This translates into CASRPAGGTGELFF.

This clonotype appeared a few times. The gene calls are TRBV6-2 or TRBV6-3 and TRBJ2-2; D is undetermined. Germline CDR1 reads MNHEY; CDR2 reads SVGEGT. Trimming took 2 bases from V and 7 from J, leaving 8 bases between them. The CDR3 loop spans 13 amino acids. DNA of the CDR3: TGTGCCAGCAGTTACCCCACGGTCGGGGAGCTGTTTTTT. Translation: CASSYPTVGELFF.

Concerning this clonotype: Being one base from a much bigger clone, this may be a read error. This CDR3 is missing its conserved last phenylalanine or tryptophan, likely due to a read error. V gene TRBV20-1 combines with J gene TRBJ1-2, with D possibly TRBD1 on 5 matching bases. This CDR3 spans 12 amino acids. Trimming took 3 bases from V and 8 from J, leaving 13 bases between them. Germline V lookup: CDR1 DFQATT, CDR2 SNEGSKA (reference sequence). CDR3 in amino acids: CSARGPGGGYTL. The CDR3 DNA reads TGCAGTGCTAGGGGGCCCGGGGGGGGCTACACCCTC.

Comments on this clonotype: A read error is possible here, since a much larger clone lies one base away. The CDR3 sequence: CASSPRPIYNEQFF. DNA of the CDR3: TGTGCCAGCAGCCCACGTCCTATCTACAATGAGCAGTTCTTC. The chain recombines TRBV3-1 with TRBJ2-1, with unresolved D. Germline CDR1 LGHDT, CDR2 YNNKEL (reference sequence). The CDR3 has 14 amino acids. The V end lost 4 bases, the J end lost 3 bases, and 10 bases lay between the germline ends.

The chain links TRBV20-1 to TRBJ1-4; no clear D. Germline CDR1 and CDR2: DFQATT and SNEGSKA (reference sequence). Trimming took off 0 bases at V and 7 bases at J, with 21 bases between the two ends. This CDR3 spans 17 amino acids. The CDR3 DNA reads TGCAGTGCTAGAGACTCCCCCGTGAGTGCCAAGAGTGAAAAACTGTTTTTT. It translates to CSARDSPVSAKSEKLFF.

This clonotype showed up many times. This CDR3 is CSARAGGSGSGNTIYF. The DNA for the CDR3 is TGCAGTGCTAGGGCAGGGGGGTCAGGCTCTGGAAACACCATATATTTT. This sequence joins TRBV20-1 and TRBJ1-3; 7 bases line up with TRBD1. This CDR3 spans 16 amino acids. After removal of 3 bases from V and 0 bases from J, the junction contained 8 bases not matched to a gene. Germline V gene sequence: CDR1 DFQATT, CDR2 SNEGSKA (reference sequence).

The V gene is TRBV28, the J gene TRBJ1-2, with TRBD1 matching 9 bases. CDR3 length equals 17 residues. CDR1 and CDR2 (germline): MDHEN, SYDVKM. The ends lost 5 bases at V and 4 bases at J; junction bases unmatched: 14. The CDR3 DNA reads as TGTGCCAGCAGTCCCCGGGACAGGGAGTTATTAAGCTATGGCTACACCTTC. This codes for CASSPRDRELLSYGYTF.

This clonotype was found a few times. This could be a read error, since a much larger clone is one nucleotide away. The genes are TRBV5-1 and TRBJ2-7, with unresolved D. CDR3 length equals 13 residues. The germline gives CDR1 SGHRS, CDR2 YFSETQ. CDR3 coding DNA: TGCGCCGGCAGCTCCGGGCCTTCCAGCGAGCAGTACTTC. Its translation: CAGSSGPSSEQYF.

This clonotype appeared many times. The rearrangement joins TRBV20-1 to TRBJ1-2; D remains unclear. The germline V and J ends were trimmed by 1 base and 2 bases, with 11 bases remaining between them. The germline gives CDR1 DFQATT, CDR2 SNEGSKA (reference sequence). The CDR3 extends over 14 amino acids. In DNA form, the CDR3 reads TGCAGTGCTAGAGGTGCCCTTGAAAACTATGGCTACACCTTC. Its protein is CSARGALENYGYTF.

As regards this clonotype: A much more abundant neighbour one base away suggests this may be a read error. The rearrangement uses TRBV9 and TRBJ2-2; D possibly corresponds to TRBD1 (5 bases). This CDR3 has 14 amino acids. The germline V and J ends were trimmed by 0 bases and 7 bases, with 10 bases remaining between them. The germline V gene encodes CDR1 SGDLS and CDR2 YYNGEE. The CDR3 loop is CASSVGLDNGELFF. CDR3 nucleotide sequence: TGTGCCAGCAGCGTAGGGTTGGACAACGGGGAGCTGTTTTTT.

This clonotype has a count of ten or more. The V call is TRBV20-1, the J call TRBJ2-3, with 14 nucleotides matching TRBD2. Germline assignment: CDR1 DFQATT and CDR2 SNEGSKA (reference sequence). This CDR3 region has 16 residues. Unmatched junction bases numbered 12, after V lost 7 bases and J lost 6 bases. The CDR3: CSVCHWTSGRCDTQYF. The CDR3 DNA is TGCAGTGTTTGCCATTGGACTAGCGGGAGGTGTGATACGCAGTATTTT.

This clonotype has ten or more counts. The V call is TRBV20-1, the J call TRBJ2-1; 9 bases agree with TRBD2. J gave up 4 bases and V 1 base, and 8 bases lay outside the gene matches. This CDR3 has 16 amino acids. CDR1 and CDR2 (germline): DFQATT, SNEGSKA (reference sequence). CDR3 residues: CSARGPRGLAYNEQFF. The CDR3 DNA follows: TGCAGTGCTAGAGGTCCAAGAGGACTAGCGTACAATGAGCAGTTCTTC.

At least ten counts were recorded for this clonotype. V gene TRBV7-9 combines with J gene TRBJ2-7; either TRBD1 or TRBD2 may fit D (5 bases each). V was shortened by 8 bases and J by 3 bases, with 11 bases between the two germline ends. From germline, CDR1 is SEHNR and CDR2 FQNEAQ (reference sequence). The CDR3 is 12 amino acids. The CDR3 DNA follows: TGTGCCAGCTCAAGAGGGGACTACGAGCAGTACTTC. It encodes CASSRGDYEQYF.

This clonotype was found many times. Compared with germline, one end of the junction differs, possibly owing to a read error. The chain couples TRBV5-1 to TRBJ2-3; 16 bases fit TRBD2. This CDR3 comprises 15 residues. Germline V gene lookup returns CDR1 SGHRS and CDR2 YFSETQ. The CDR3 nucleotides are TGCGCCAGCAGCTCCCCGGGACTAGCGGGAGGGTCGCAATATTTT. This gives the protein CASSSPGLAGGSQYF.

This clonotype was seen many times. J is TRBJ2-3 and V is TRBV9, with 7 nucleotides matching TRBD2. From germline, CDR1 is SGDLS and CDR2 YYNGEE. V dropped 0 bases and J dropped 3; count of bases not matched to a gene: 1. This CDR3 comprises 14 residues. The CDR3 is CASSVGTSTDTQYF. The DNA of the CDR3 is TGTGCCAGCAGCGTAGGGACTAGTACAGATACGCAGTATTTT.

This clonotype was seen a handful of times. The chain carries TRBV27 and TRBJ1-2; 7 bases match TRBD1. The germline V gene encodes CDR1 MNHEY and CDR2 SMNVEV (reference sequence). The CDR3 totals 13 residues. The V gene end was trimmed by 8 bases and the J gene end by 6 bases; junction bases not matched to a gene: 9. CDR3 protein: CASGQGGADGYTF. The CDR3 nucleotides read TGTGCCAGCGGGCAGGGGGGGGCTGATGGCTACACCTTC.

The sample holds many counts of this clonotype. This chain joins TRBV6-5 and TRBJ2-3; D is perhaps TRBD1 or TRBD2 (5 bases each). There are 14 residues in the CDR3. Germline V gives CDR1 MNHEY, CDR2 SVGAGI. Trimming removed 6 bases from V and 3 bases from J, with 13 bases in between. DNA of the CDR3: TGTGCCAGCAGACGGGCAGGGACGACAGATACGCAGTATTTT. The encoded protein is CASRRAGTTDTQYF.

This clonotype was seen many times. This chain joins TRBV7-8 and TRBJ2-7; D might be TRBD2 (6 bases). CDR1 and CDR2 (germline): SGHVS, FQNEAQ. The CDR3 has 15 residues. Trimming took off 6 bases at V and 0 bases at J, with 15 bases between the two ends. CDR3 sequence (DNA): TGTGCCAGCAGAAAAGGGGTGGGGGGCTCCTACGAGCAGTACTTC. This codes for CASRKGVGGSYEQYF. The full variable domain, its missing parts supplied by reference TRBV7-8 and TRBJ2-7, is GAGVSQSPRYKVAKRGQDVALRCDPISGHVSLFWYQQALGQGPEFLTYFQNEAQLDKSGLPSDRFFAERPEGSVSTLKIQRTQQEDSAVYLCASRKGVGGSYEQYFGPGTRLTVT.